The present T cell receptor (beta chain) was sequenced within a study of regulatory T cells in long-lasting Graves disease. Time point noted: newly diagnosed GD, antithyroid drugs for less than 3 months. RNA from PBMCs was the source of the TCR library. CDR3 length: 14 residues. The junction had 4 bases not matched to a gene; V was cut back by 3 bases and J by 4 bases. CDR1 is SEHNR and CDR2 is FQNEAQ in the germline V gene (reference sequence). The authors built TCR beta libraries using iRepertoire HTBI primers and Arm-PCR of CDR3 regions. TCRdb reprocessed the multiplex PCR reads via MiXCR and lists one record per CDR3 protein. This table has a few hundred thousand distinct CDR3 sequences, 12% appearing once. The same sample was also used in a study of T cells in Graves' hyperthyroidism and ophthalmopathy. Per that study: The majority of expanded thyroid clonotypes above 0.001 also appeared in blood.

The sample here was peripheral blood mononuclear cells (PBMCs), taken at new diagnosis, from a patient treated with antithyroid drugs. This TCR was recovered from a woman between 18 and 29 years old with Graves disease. The chain recombines TRBV7-9 with TRBJ2-7; 9 nucleotides agree with TRBD1. This CDR3 reads CASSFTGTGYEQYF. CDR3 bases: TGTGCCAGCAGCTTCACCGGGACAGGGTACGAGCAGTACTTC.